A single sample gave rise to the 7 T cell receptor beta chains below, sequenced in a study of cytomegalovirus exposure and HLA in healthy donors. Researchers ran the PCR with 60 Vbeta and 13 Jbeta primers. Measured with immunoSEQ multiplex PCR; TCRdb has only the in-frame clones, and not every one. This table has some 130,000 clones, around 69% appearing once. The sequencing sample was made of PBMCs. The source is a human donor in good health.

This rearrangement joins TRBV6-1 to TRBJ1-2, with 8 nucleotides matching TRBD1. The CDR3 loop spans 15 amino acids. Per germline, CDR1 MNHNS and CDR2 SASEGT. V shed 6 bases, J shed 8 bases, and the junction held 14 bases outside the gene matches. CDR3 bases: TGTGCCAGCAGCCCCTCAACAGGGGGAACTAACGGCTACACCTTC. Its translation is CASSPSTGGTNGYTF.

V usage is TRBV27 and J usage is TRBJ2-5; D is perhaps TRBD1 (6 bases). Looked up from germline, CDR1 is MNHEY and CDR2 is SMNVEV (reference sequence). Trimming stripped 2 bases from V and 0 bases from J, with 16 bases between. This CDR3 region has 17 residues. As DNA, the CDR3 is TGTGCCAGCAGTTTACAGGGGTTGAGGGCGTACCAAGAGACCCAGTACTTC. Amino acid sequence: CASSLQGLRAYQETQYF.

The chain carries TRBV9 and TRBJ2-5; the match to TRBD2 covers 12 bases. Germline V lookup: CDR1 SGDLS, CDR2 YYNGEE. CDR3 size: 15 residues. The V gene end was trimmed by 3 bases and the J gene end by 7 bases; junction bases not matched to a gene: 7. The CDR3 coding sequence is TGTGCCAGCAGCGGGACTAGCGGGACCCGGGGGACCCAGTACTTC. It translates to CASSGTSGTRGTQYF.

The chain is built from TRBV18 and TRBJ1-1; D remains ambiguous. V lost 6 bases and J lost 6, with 8 bases in between. The CDR3 extends over 11 amino acids. Per the germline V gene, CDR1 is KGHSH and CDR2 is LQKENI. The CDR3 DNA reads TGTGCCAGCTCCTATAGCGCTGAAGCTTTCTTT. Its translation: CASSYSAEAFF.

V usage is TRBV6-5 and J usage is TRBJ1-2; D is unclear. CDR1 and CDR2 (germline): MNHEY, SVGAGI. This CDR3 is 13 amino acids long. The V gene lost 8 bases and the J gene lost 4 bases, with 14 bases spanning the gap. The CDR3 nucleotides are TGTGCCAGCCTTGATTGGGCGAGCTATGGCTACACCTTC. Its protein product is CASLDWASYGYTF.

The chain employs TRBV7-6 and TRBJ1-3, with 9 bases identical to TRBD1. Trimming took 3 bases from V and 0 from J; bases not matched to a gene: 3. The CDR3 is 16 residues long. The V gene's germline CDR1 is SGHVS and CDR2 FNYEAQ. CDR3: CASSLGTGRSGNTIYF. The CDR3 DNA reads as TGTGCCAGCAGCTTGGGGACAGGGCGCTCTGGAAACACCATATATTTT.

This sequence joins TRBV2 and TRBJ2-7; no reliable D call. The CDR3 spans 12 residues. Trimming took off 7 bases at V and 0 bases at J, with 7 bases between the two ends. Germline assignment: CDR1 SNHLY and CDR2 FYNNEI. The DNA of the CDR3 is TGTGCCAGCATTCCTCCCTCCTACGAGCAGTACTTC. This translates into CASIPPSYEQYF.